This T cell receptor beta chain was documented in a study of blood T cells in healthy people across ages. The CDR3 consists of 14 residues. V trimming: 6 bases; J trimming: 4 bases; junction bases outside the gene matches: 6. Germline V gene sequence: CDR1 MNHEY, CDR2 SMNVEV (reference sequence). A J-beta primer mix and a sample-barcoded 5' primer were used in a second PCR of roughly 6 to 11 cycles. Tags on each cDNA molecule came from a template-switch adaptor with 12 random nucleotides. TCRdb re-called the 5' RACE reads through MiXCR, storing one row per CDR3 protein. The repertoire holds approximately 790,000 distinct CDR3 sequences, with 60% to 80% as singletons.

The V call is TRBV27, the J call TRBJ2-7; 10 bases are shared with TRBD2. The sequence came from a man under 40 in good health. Sequencing input: blood. The CDR3 coding sequence is TGTGCCAGCAGAGAACCGGGACTAGCGTACGAGCAGTACTTC. Translation: CASREPGLAYEQYF.